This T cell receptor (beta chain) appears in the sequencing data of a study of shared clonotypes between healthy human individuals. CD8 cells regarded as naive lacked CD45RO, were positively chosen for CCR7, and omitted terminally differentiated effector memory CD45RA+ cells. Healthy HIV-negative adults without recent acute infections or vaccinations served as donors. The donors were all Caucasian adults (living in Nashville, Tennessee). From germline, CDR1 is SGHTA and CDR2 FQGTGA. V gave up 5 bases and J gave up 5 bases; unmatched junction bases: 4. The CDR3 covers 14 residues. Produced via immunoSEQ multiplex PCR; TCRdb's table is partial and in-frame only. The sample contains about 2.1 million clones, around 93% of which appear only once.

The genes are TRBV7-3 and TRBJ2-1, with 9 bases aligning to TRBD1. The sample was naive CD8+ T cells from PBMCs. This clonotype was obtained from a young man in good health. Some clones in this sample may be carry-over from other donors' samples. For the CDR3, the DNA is TGTGCCAGCAGCCGACAGGGGGGACACAATGAGCAGTTCTTC. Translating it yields CASSRQGGHNEQFF.